A selection of T cell receptor beta chains follows, all from one sample in a study of a mutant IDH1 vaccine in newly diagnosed glioma. Their specific antigens are unknown. The table came from immunoSEQ multiplex PCR; TCRdb's copy has only in-frame clones and leaves some out. The sample lists some 40,000 clones; 75% to 85% were seen once. Sequenced material: peripheral blood mononuclear cells (PBMCs), taken from a glioma patient whose treatment included an IDH1 peptide vaccine. These receptor sequences come from a woman in her twenties or thirties with glioma. Some clones in this sample may be carry-over from other donors' samples. Both conserved end residues are part of each CDR3. D genes are given only for firm matches. Not every row has a clone size; where given, it reads once, few, many or a size class.

>TRBV5-1|TRBJ2-7|.|.
CASSFREQSSYEQYF
TGCGCCAGCAGCTTCAGGGAACAGTCTAGCTACGAGCAGTACTTC
>TRBV2|TRBJ2-2|TRBD2|.
CASRGAGGPTGELFF
TGTGCCAGCAGGGGAGCGGGAGGACCCACCGGGGAGCTGTTTTTT
>TRBV5-1|TRBJ1-5|.|once
CASSLEPSHYNQPQHF
TGCGCCAGCAGCTTGGAACCGTCCCATTACAATCAGCCCCAGCATTTT
>TRBV13|TRBJ2-5|.|.
CASSLGIGGVVETQYF
TGTGCCAGCAGCTTAGGCATCGGCGGAGTCGTAGAGACCCAGTACTTC
>TRBV7-8|TRBJ2-7|.|.
CASSLVAPSYEQYF
TGTGCCAGCAGCTTAGTAGCGCCCAGCTACGAGCAGTACTTC
>TRBV2|TRBJ1-4|.|.
CASGVGAFPEKLFF
TGTGCCAGTGGGGTGGGGGCCTTCCCAGAAAAACTGTTTTTT
>TRBV4-2|TRBJ2-7|TRBD2|.
CASSQAVTSGSFYEQYF
TGTGCCAGCAGCCAAGCCGTAACTAGCGGGAGCTTTTACGAGCAGTACTTC
>TRBV9|TRBJ2-1|.|.
CASSVGLGGEVSGEQFF
TGTGCCAGCAGCGTAGGACTGGGGGGTGAAGTGAGCGGTGAGCAGTTCTTC
>TRBV18|TRBJ2-2|.|.
CASSLQGTGELFF
TGTGCCAGCTCACTTCAGGGCACCGGGGAGCTGTTTTTT
>TRBV5-1|TRBJ2-5|TRBD2|.
CASSLGASGLETQYF
TGCGCCAGCAGCTTGGGGGCTAGCGGCCTGGAGACCCAGTACTTC
>TRBV5-6|TRBJ1-5|.|.
CASSFYRERNQPQHF
TGTGCCAGCAGCTTCTACAGGGAGCGCAATCAGCCCCAGCATTTT
>TRBV7-9|TRBJ1-2|.|few
CASSQGFIDYGYTF
TGTGCCAGCAGCCAGGGTTTCATTGACTATGGCTACACCTTC
>TRBV12-5|TRBJ2-5|.|.
CASASSRDVETQYF
TGTGCTAGTGCCTCATCCCGGGATGTAGAGACCCAGTACTTC
>TRBV6-5|TRBJ1-3|TRBD1|.
CASSYSTGRNTIYF
TGTGCCAGCAGTTACTCGACAGGGCGAAACACCATATATTTT
>TRBV27|TRBJ1-6|.|.
CASSSRTLSYNSPLHF
TGTGCCAGCAGTTCTAGGACGCTCTCCTATAATTCACCCCTCCACTTT
>TRBV12-5|TRBJ2-2|.|.
CASALRVNTGELFF
TGTGCTAGTGCGTTAAGGGTAAACACCGGGGAGCTGTTTTTT
>TRBV30|TRBJ1-1|.|.
CALDVAERAFF
TGTGCCTTGGATGTTGCCGAAAGAGCTTTCTTT
>TRBV19|TRBJ2-1|TRBD2|.
CASSIFVAGAGEQFF
TGTGCCAGTAGTATCTTCGTCGCGGGAGCTGGTGAGCAGTTCTTC
>TRBV5-5|TRBJ1-2|.|.
CASSPRGGIGYGYTF
TGTGCCAGCAGCCCCCGGGGGGGAATAGGCTATGGCTACACCTTC
>TRBV19|TRBJ1-1|.|.
CASLLTGGTEAFF
TGTGCCAGTCTGTTAACGGGGGGCACTGAAGCTTTCTTT
>TRBV18|TRBJ2-7|.|once
CASSRPQGTNEQYF
TGTGCCAGCTCTCGGCCGCAGGGGACCAACGAGCAGTACTTC
>TRBV2|TRBJ2-7|.|.
CASSNGRAFYEQYF
TGTGCCAGCAGTAATGGGCGGGCCTTCTACGAGCAGTACTTC
>TRBV18|TRBJ2-3|.|once
CASSRLMEDTQYF
TGTGCCAGCTCACGGCTGATGGAAGATACGCAGTATTTT
>TRBV7-8|TRBJ2-7|.|.
CASSLAWRLRSSYEQYF
TGTGCCAGCAGCTTAGCTTGGCGCCTCAGGAGCTCCTACGAGCAGTACTTC
>TRBV4-2|TRBJ1-1|.|.
CASSLLGSDTEAFF
TGTGCCAGCAGCCTTCTGGGTAGTGACACTGAAGCTTTCTTT
>TRBV6-1|TRBJ1-2|.|.
CASSDLGTLPNYGYTF
TGTGCCAGCAGTGACCTTGGGACTCTTCCAAACTATGGCTACACCTTC
>TRBV4-2|TRBJ1-3|.|.
CASSQDRGNTIYF
TGTGCCAGCAGCCAAGACAGGGGAAACACCATATATTTT
>TRBV19|TRBJ1-5|TRBD1|.
CASSIGDRIGNQPQHF
TGTGCCAGTAGTATAGGGGACAGAATCGGCAATCAGCCCCAGCATTTT
>TRBV27|TRBJ1-2|.|.
CASSYNSDYGYTF
TGTGCCAGCAGTTATAACAGTGACTATGGCTACACCTTC
>TRBV6-5|TRBJ2-1|.|.
CASSPLRGEQFF
TGTGCCAGCAGCCCTCTTCGGGGGGAGCAGTTCTTC
>TRBV7-1|TRBJ2-6|.|.
CASKRGITRTSRANVLTF
TGTGCCAGCAAGCGAGGCATCACGAGGACAAGTCGGGCCAACGTCCTGACTTTC
>TRBV6-1|TRBJ1-1|TRBD1|.
CASSSGTGATEAFF
TGTGCCAGCAGTTCCGGGACAGGGGCCACTGAAGCTTTCTTT
>TRBV14|TRBJ1-5|.|.
CASSQGEARDPIYSNQPQHF
TGTGCCAGCAGCCAGGGGGAGGCCAGGGACCCGATCTATAGCAATCAGCCCCAGCATTTT
>TRBV6-1|TRBJ2-2|.|.
CASSDGPRSRTGELFF
TGTGCCAGCAGTGACGGACCGAGGAGTCGCACCGGGGAGCTGTTTTTT
>TRBV19|TRBJ2-4|.|.
CASSPGTFTNIQYF
TGTGCCAGTAGCCCCGGGACATTCACAAACATTCAGTACTTC
>TRBV20-1|TRBJ2-3|.|.
CSARPLDTQYF
TGCAGTGCGCGACCCTTAGATACGCAGTATTTT
>TRBV23-1|TRBJ2-5|.|once
CASSQSDSQETQYF
TGCGCCAGCAGTCAATCTGACAGCCAAGAGACCCAGTACTTC
>TRBV21-1|TRBJ2-6|.|.
CASSKKELAGSGANVLTF
TGTGCCAGCAGCAAAAAGGAACTAGCGGGATCTGGGGCCAACGTCCTGACTTTC
>TRBV7-9|TRBJ2-7|.|.
CASSFLGSDEQYF
TGTGCCAGCAGCTTCCTTGGTAGTGACGAGCAGTACTTC
>TRBV7-9|TRBJ1-1|.|.
CASSPGLGDTEAFF
TGTGCCAGCAGCCCCGGACTGGGGGACACTGAAGCTTTCTTT
>TRBV29-1|TRBJ2-5|TRBD2|.
CSAWTSGRAERETQYF
TGCAGCGCATGGACTAGCGGGAGAGCGGAACGAGAGACCCAGTACTTC
>TRBV21-1|TRBJ1-5|.|.
CASSKVTDRGSSNQPQHF
TGTGCCAGCAGCAAAGTTACCGACAGGGGATCGAGCAATCAGCCCCAGCATTTT
>TRBV10-1|TRBJ1-3|TRBD1|.
CASPGGGQGFPSGNTIYF
TGCGCCAGCCCTGGGGGGGGACAGGGGTTTCCCTCTGGAAACACCATATATTTT
>TRBV10-1|TRBJ2-7|TRBD1|once
CASSGTGVRLAWEQYF
TGCGCCAGCAGTGGTACAGGGGTGAGGTTGGCGTGGGAGCAGTACTTC
>TRBV30|TRBJ2-2|.|.
CAQDRGGTGELFF
TGTGCCCAGGATAGGGGAGGCACCGGGGAGCTGTTTTTT
>TRBV12-5|TRBJ2-5|.|.
CASTGQRETQYF
TGTGCTAGCACGGGCCAAAGGGAGACCCAGTACTTC